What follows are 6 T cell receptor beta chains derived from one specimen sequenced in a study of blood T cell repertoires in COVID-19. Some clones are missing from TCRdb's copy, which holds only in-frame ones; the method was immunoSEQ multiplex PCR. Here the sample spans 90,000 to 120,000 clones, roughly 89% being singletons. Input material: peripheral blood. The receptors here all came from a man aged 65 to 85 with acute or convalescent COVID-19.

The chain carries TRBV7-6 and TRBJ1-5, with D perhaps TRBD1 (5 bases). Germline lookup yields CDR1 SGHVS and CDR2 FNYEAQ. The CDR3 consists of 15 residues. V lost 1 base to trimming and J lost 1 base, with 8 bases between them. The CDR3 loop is CASSLVPGSNQPQHF. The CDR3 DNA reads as TGTGCCAGCAGCTTAGTGCCAGGGAGCAATCAGCCCCAGCATTTT.

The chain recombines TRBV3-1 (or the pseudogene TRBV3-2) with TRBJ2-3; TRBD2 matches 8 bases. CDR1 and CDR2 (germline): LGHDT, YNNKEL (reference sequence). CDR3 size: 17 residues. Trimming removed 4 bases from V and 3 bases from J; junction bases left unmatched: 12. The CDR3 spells CASSLDRPSGGTDTQYF. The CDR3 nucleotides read TGTGCCAGCAGCCTTGACAGACCCAGCGGGGGAACAGATACGCAGTATTTT.

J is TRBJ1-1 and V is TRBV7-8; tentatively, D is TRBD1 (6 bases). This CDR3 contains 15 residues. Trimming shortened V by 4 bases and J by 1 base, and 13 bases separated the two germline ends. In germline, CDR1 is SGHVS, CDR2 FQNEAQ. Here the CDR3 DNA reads TGTGCCAGCAGCTCTACAGGGTTCTCGAACACTGAAGCTTTCTTT. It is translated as CASSSTGFSNTEAFF.

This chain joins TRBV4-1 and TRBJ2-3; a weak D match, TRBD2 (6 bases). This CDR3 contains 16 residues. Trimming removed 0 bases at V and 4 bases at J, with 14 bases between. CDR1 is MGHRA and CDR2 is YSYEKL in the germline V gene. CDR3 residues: CASSQDGGASPDTQYF. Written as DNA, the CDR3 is TGCGCCAGCAGCCAAGACGGAGGGGCTTCCCCAGATACGCAGTATTTT.

The CDR3 sequence is CAWSTGYGYTF. CDR3 sequence (DNA): TGTGCCTGGAGTACTGGTTATGGCTACACCTTC. The V call is TRBV30, the J call TRBJ1-2; D is undetermined. Germline V gives CDR1 GTSNPN, CDR2 SVGIG (reference sequence). V was shortened by 2 bases and J by 5 bases, with 6 bases between the two germline ends. This CDR3 is built from 11 residues. Variable domain in full (rest from reference TRBV30 and TRBJ1-2): SQTIHQWPATLVQPVGSPLSLECTVEGTSNPNLYWYRQAAGRGLQLLFYSVGIGQISSEVPQNLSASRPQDRQFILSSKKLLLSDSGFYLCAWSTGYGYTFGSGTRLTVV.

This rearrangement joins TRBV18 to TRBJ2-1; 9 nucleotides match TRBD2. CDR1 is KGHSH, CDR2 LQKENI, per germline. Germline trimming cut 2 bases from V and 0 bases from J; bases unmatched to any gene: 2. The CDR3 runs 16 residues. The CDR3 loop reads CASSPISGSSYNEQFF. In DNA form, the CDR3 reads TGTGCCAGCTCACCAATTAGCGGGAGCTCCTACAATGAGCAGTTCTTC.